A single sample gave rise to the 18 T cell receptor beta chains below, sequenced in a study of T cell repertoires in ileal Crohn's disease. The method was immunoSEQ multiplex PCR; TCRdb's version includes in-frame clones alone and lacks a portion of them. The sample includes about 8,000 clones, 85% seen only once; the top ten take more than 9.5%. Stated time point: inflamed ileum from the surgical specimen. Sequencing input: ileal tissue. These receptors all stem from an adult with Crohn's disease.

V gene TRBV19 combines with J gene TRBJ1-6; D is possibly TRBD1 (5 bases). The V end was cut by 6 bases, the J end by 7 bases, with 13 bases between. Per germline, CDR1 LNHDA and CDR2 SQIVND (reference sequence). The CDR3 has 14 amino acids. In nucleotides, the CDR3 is TGTGCCAGTAGGCGCGGGGACGGGAATTCACCCCTCCACTTT. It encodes CASRRGDGNSPLHF.

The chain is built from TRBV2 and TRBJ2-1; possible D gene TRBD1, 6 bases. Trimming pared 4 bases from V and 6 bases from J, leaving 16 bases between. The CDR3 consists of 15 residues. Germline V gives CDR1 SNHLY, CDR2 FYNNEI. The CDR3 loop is CASSVGTTHLNEQFF. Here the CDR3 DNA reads TGTGCCAGCAGTGTGGGGACAACCCATCTCAATGAGCAGTTCTTC.

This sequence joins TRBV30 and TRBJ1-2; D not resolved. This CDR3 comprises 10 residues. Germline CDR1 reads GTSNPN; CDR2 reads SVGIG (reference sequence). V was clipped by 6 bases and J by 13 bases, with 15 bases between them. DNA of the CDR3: TGTGCCTGTGCCTCGGGCCTGGCCACCTTC. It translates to CACASGLATF. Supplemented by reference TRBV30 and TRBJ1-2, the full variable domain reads SQTIHQWPATLVQPVGSPLSLECTVEGTSNPNLYWYRQAAGRGLQLLFYSVGIGQISSEVPQNLSASRPQDRQFILSSKKLLLSDSGFYLCACASGLATFGSGTRLTVV.

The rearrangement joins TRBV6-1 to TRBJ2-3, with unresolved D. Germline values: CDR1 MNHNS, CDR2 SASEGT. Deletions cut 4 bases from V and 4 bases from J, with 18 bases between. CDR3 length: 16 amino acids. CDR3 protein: CASSVLSLDLSDTQYF. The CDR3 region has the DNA TGTGCCAGCAGTGTTTTGAGCCTAGACCTGTCAGATACGCAGTATTTT.

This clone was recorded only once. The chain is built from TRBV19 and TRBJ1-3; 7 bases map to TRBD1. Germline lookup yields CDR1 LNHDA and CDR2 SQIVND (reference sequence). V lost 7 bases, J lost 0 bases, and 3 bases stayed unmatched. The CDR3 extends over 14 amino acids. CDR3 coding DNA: TGTGCCAGTAAAGGGACAGTCTCTGGAAACACCATATATTTT. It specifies CASKGTVSGNTIYF.

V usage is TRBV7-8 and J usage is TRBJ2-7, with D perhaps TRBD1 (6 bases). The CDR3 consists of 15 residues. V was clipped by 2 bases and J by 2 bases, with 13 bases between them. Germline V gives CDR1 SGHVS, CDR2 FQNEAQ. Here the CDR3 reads CASSLFQGPTYEQYF. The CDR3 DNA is TGTGCCAGCAGCTTATTTCAGGGGCCGACCTACGAGCAGTACTTC.

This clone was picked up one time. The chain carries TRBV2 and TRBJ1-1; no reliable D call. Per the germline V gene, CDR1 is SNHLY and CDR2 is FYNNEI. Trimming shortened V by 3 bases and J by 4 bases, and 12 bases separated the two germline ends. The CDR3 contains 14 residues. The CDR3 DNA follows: TGTGCCAGCAGTGAGTTAGGGTACGTCACTGAAGCTTTCTTT. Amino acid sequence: CASSELGYVTEAFF.

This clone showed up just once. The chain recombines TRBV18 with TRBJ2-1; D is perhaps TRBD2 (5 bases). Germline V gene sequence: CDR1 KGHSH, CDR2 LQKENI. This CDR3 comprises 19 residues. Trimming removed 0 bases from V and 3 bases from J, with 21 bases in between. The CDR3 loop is CASSPPSPSSRVSYNEQFF. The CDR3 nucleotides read TGTGCCAGCTCACCACCGAGCCCCTCCTCGAGGGTAAGCTACAATGAGCAGTTCTTC. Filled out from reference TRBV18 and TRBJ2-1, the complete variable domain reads NAGVMQNPRHLVRRRGQEARLRCSPMKGHSHVYWYRQLPEEGLKFMVYLQKENIIDESGMPKERFSAEFPKEGPSILRIQQVVRGDSAAYFCASSPPSPSSRVSYNEQFFGPGTRLTVL.

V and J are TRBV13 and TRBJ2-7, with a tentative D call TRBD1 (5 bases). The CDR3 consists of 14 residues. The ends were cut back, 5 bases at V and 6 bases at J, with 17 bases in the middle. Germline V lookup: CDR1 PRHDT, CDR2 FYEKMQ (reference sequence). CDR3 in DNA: TGTGCCAGCAGCCCTTCTGGGGCGCGCGGCGAGCAGTACTTC. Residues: CASSPSGARGEQYF.

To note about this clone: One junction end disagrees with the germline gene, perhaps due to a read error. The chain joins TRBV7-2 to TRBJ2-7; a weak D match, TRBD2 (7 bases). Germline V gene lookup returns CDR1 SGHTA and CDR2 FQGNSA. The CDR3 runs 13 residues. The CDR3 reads CASSRKGGERLDF. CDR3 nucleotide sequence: TGTGCCAGCAGCCGTAAAGGGGGGGAGAGGTTGGACTTC. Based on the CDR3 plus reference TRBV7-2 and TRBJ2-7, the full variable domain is GAGVSQSPSNKVTEKGKDVELRCDPISGHTALYWYRQSLGQGLEFLIYFQGNSAPDKSGLPSDRFSAERTGGSVSTLTIQRTQQEDSAVYLCASSRKGGERLDFGPGTRLTVT.

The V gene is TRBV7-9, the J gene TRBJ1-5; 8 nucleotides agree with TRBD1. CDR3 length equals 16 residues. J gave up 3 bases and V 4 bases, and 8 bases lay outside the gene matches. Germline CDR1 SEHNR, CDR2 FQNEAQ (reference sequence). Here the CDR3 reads CASSSYRGAYNQPQHF. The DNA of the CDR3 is TGTGCCAGCAGCTCCTACAGGGGGGCCTACAATCAGCCCCAGCATTTT.

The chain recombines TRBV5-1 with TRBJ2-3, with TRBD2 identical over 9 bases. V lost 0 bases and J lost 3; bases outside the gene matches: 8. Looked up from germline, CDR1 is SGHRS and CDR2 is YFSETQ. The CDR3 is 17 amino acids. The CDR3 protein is CASSLAGGGAGTDTQYF. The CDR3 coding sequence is TGCGCCAGCAGCTTGGCAGGCGGGGGGGCCGGGACAGATACGCAGTATTTT.

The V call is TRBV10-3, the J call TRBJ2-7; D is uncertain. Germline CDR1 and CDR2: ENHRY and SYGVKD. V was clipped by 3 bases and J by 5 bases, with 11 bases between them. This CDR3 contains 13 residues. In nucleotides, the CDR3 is TGTGCCATCAGTGATTGGCTTAGGGACGAGCAGTACTTC. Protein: CAISDWLRDEQYF.

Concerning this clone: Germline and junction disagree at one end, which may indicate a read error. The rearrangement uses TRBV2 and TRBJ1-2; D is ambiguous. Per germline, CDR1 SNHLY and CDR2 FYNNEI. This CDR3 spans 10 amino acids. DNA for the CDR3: TGTGCCAGCAGTAGCCCTCCGCCTCACTTC. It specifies CASSSPPPHF.

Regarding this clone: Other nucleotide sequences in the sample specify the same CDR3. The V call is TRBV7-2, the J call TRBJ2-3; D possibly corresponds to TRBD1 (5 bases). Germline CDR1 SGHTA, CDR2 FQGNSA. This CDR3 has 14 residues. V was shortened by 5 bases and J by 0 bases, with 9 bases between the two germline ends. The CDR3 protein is CASSLQGSTDTQYF. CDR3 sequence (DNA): TGTGCCAGCAGCCTCCAGGGAAGCACAGATACGCAGTATTTT.

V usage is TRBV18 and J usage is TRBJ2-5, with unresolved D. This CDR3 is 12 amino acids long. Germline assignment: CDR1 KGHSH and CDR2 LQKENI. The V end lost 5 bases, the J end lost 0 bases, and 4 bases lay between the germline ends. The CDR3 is CASSTYQETQYF. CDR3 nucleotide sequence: TGTGCCAGCTCAACGTACCAAGAGACCCAGTACTTC.

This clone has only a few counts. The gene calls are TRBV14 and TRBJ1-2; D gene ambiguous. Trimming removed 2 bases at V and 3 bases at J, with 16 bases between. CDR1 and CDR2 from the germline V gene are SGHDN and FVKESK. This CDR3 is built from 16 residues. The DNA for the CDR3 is TGTGCCAGCAGCCAAAGACAAGGGAGGATCTACTATGGCTACACCTTC. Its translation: CASSQRQGRIYYGYTF.

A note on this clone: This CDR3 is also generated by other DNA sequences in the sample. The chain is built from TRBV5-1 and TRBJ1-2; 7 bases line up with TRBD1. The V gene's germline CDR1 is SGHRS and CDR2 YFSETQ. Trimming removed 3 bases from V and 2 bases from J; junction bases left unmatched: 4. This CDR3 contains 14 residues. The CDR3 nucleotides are TGCGCCAGCAGCTGGGACAGCTCAAACTATGGCTACACCTTC. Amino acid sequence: CASSWDSSNYGYTF. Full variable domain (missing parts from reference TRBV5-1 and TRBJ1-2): KAGVTQTPRYLIKTRGQQVTLSCSPISGHRSVSWYQQTPGQGLQFLFEYFSETQRNKGNFPGRFSGRQFSNSRSEMNVSTLELGDSALYLCASSWDSSNYGYTFGSGTRLTVV.